The 15 T cell receptor beta chains below all came from one sample that was sequenced in a study of T cells in Graves' hyperthyroidism and ophthalmopathy. Amplified TCR beta CDR3 regions derived from RNA transcripts. First-round RT-PCR targeting the TCR CDR3 was performed with the HTBI primer set. One entry per CDR3 protein, called by TCRdb with MiXCR from the multiplex PCR reads. The data contain roughly 750,000 distinct CDR3 sequences, roughly 15% of them singletons. What was sequenced was blood. The receptors originated from a man in his late teens or twenties with Graves' hyperthyroidism.

This clonotype appeared a few times. A much larger clonotype is one base distant, so this may be a read error. The genes are TRBV27 and TRBJ2-7, with 11 bases that match TRBD1. This CDR3 is 16 amino acids long. Germline-derived CDR1 and CDR2 are MNHEY and SMNVEV (reference sequence). The V gene end was trimmed by 3 bases and the J gene end by 6 bases; junction bases not matched to a gene: 10. CDR3 in amino acids: CASSFIPGQGEGEQYF. The DNA of the CDR3 is TGTGCCAGCAGTTTCATTCCGGGACAGGGGGAAGGCGAGCAGTACTTC.

This clonotype has at least ten counts. The chain combines TRBV12-3 or TRBV12-4 with TRBJ2-3; TRBD2 matches 11 bases. The CDR3 contains 15 residues. V lost 4 bases, J lost 3 bases, and 3 bases stayed unmatched. The CDR3 loop reads CASSSLAGATDTQYF. The CDR3 DNA follows: TGTGCCAGCAGTTCACTAGCGGGAGCAACAGATACGCAGTATTTT.

This clonotype was counted between two and nine times. This CDR3 is CATSDPRNFGGYTF. DNA of the CDR3: TGTGCCACCAGTGACCCCCGGAATTTTGGTGGCTACACCTTC. J is TRBJ1-2 and V is TRBV24-1; D gene ambiguous. Germline V gene data show CDR1 as KGHDR and CDR2 as SFDVKD. The CDR3 runs 14 residues. The V and J ends lost 4 bases and 7 bases respectively, with 15 bases between them.

This clonotype was recorded a few times. The chain carries TRBV4-3 and TRBJ2-1; TRBD1 matches at 9 bases. V trimming: 4 bases; J trimming: 6 bases; junction bases outside the gene matches: 13. CDR1 and CDR2 from the germline V gene are LGHNA and YSLEER. The CDR3 sequence is 17 residues long. This chain's CDR3 is CASSPWGPGQGLNEQFF. Written as DNA, the CDR3 is TGCGCCAGCAGCCCTTGGGGACCGGGACAGGGCCTCAATGAGCAGTTCTTC.

The V and J genes are TRBV28 and TRBJ1-5; D ambiguous. V lost 3 bases to trimming and J lost 7 bases, with 19 bases between them. In germline, CDR1 is MDHEN, CDR2 SYDVKM. The CDR3 sequence is 16 residues long. This CDR3 reads CASSFRAGITRQPQHF. CDR3 nucleotide sequence: TGTGCCAGCAGTTTTCGGGCGGGGATAACTAGGCAGCCCCAGCATTTT.

This clonotype was detected many times. The chain carries TRBV2 and TRBJ1-1, with D hard to call. Germline V gives CDR1 SNHLY, CDR2 FYNNEI. V was trimmed by 1 base and J by 3 bases, leaving 9 bases between them. CDR3 length equals 14 residues. In nucleotides, the CDR3 is TGTGCCAGCAGTGAAGATGGAGGGTACACTGAAGCTTTCTTT. It specifies CASSEDGGYTEAFF.

This clonotype occurred many times. The chain uses TRBV5-1 and TRBJ1-2; no firm D call. Germline V CDR1 and CDR2: SGHRS, YFSETQ. The CDR3 extends over 15 amino acids. Trimming cost V 2 bases and J 0 bases, with 11 bases left between them. The CDR3 loop is CASSFGVTTNYGYTF. CDR3 DNA sequence: TGCGCCAGCAGCTTCGGTGTCACGACTAACTATGGCTACACCTTC.

The table lists this clonotype with many counts. V and J are TRBV10-3 and TRBJ2-3; the D gene is possibly TRBD2 (6 bases). The CDR3 loop spans 11 amino acids. Looked up from germline, CDR1 is ENHRY and CDR2 is SYGVKD. Trimming shortened V by 8 bases and J by 5 bases, and 8 bases separated the two germline ends. In DNA form, the CDR3 reads TGTGCCATCCAAGCGGGAGATACGCAGTATTTT. The encoded protein is CAIQAGDTQYF.

This clonotype occurred a few times. V gene TRBV9 combines with J gene TRBJ2-1; a possible D gene is TRBD1 (6 bases). The CDR3 consists of 15 residues. Germline values: CDR1 SGDLS, CDR2 YYNGEE. Trimming shortened V by 4 bases and J by 1 base, and 12 bases separated the two germline ends. CDR3 bases: TGTGCCAGCAGCCCCCGGGACAAGTCCTACAATGAGCAGTTCTTC. Protein product: CASSPRDKSYNEQFF.

This clonotype was observed at least ten times. The chain recombines TRBV28 with TRBJ2-3; 11 nucleotides agree with TRBD2. The length of the CDR3 is 17 residues. J was trimmed by 0 bases and V by 7 bases; bases with no gene match: 9. Germline V CDR1 and CDR2: MDHEN, SYDVKM. CDR3 region: CASTSGRNPPSTDTQYF. CDR3 in DNA: TGTGCCAGCACTAGCGGGAGGAATCCGCCTAGCACAGATACGCAGTATTTT.

The table lists this clonotype with many counts. The chain joins TRBV28 to TRBJ1-1; TRBD1 agrees at 7 bases. Losses at the gene ends were 4 bases for V and 4 bases for J; bases not matched to a gene: 9. The germline CDR1 and CDR2 sequences are MDHEN and SYDVKM. This CDR3 comprises 15 residues. This CDR3 is CASSSQTGFGTEAFF. DNA for the CDR3: TGTGCCAGCAGTTCTCAGACAGGGTTCGGCACTGAAGCTTTCTTT.

This clonotype was found many times. V and J are TRBV18 and TRBJ2-5; no clear D. The V end was cut by 3 bases, the J end by 4 bases, with 24 bases between. The CDR3 length is 18 residues. Germline V gene lookup returns CDR1 KGHSH and CDR2 LQKENI. CDR3 sequence: CASSPFYSLDIQGETQYF. DNA for the CDR3: TGTGCCAGCTCACCCTTCTATTCGTTAGACATCCAAGGAGAGACCCAGTACTTC.

This clonotype has ten or more counts. The gene calls are TRBV2 and TRBJ2-1; 7 bases line up with TRBD2. The junction had 4 bases not matched to a gene; V was cut back by 6 bases and J by 11 bases. This CDR3 spans 11 amino acids. Germline assignment: CDR1 SNHLY and CDR2 FYNNEI. In DNA, the CDR3 is TGTGCCAGCAGGGGGGGGGGAAAGCAGTTCTTC. Its protein product is CASRGGGKQFF.

In its sample, this clonotype was seen many times. The gene calls are TRBV24-1 and TRBJ2-5, with 7 bases that match TRBD2. Germline V gene lookup returns CDR1 KGHDR and CDR2 SFDVKD. This CDR3 spans 16 amino acids. V shed 5 bases and J 3 bases; nucleotides not matched to a gene: 11. CDR3 sequence reads: CATSASGELLKETQYF. CDR3 nucleotides: TGTGCCACCAGTGCCAGCGGGGAACTTCTAAAAGAGACCCAGTACTTC.

This clonotype was picked up a small number of times. The genes are TRBV28 and TRBJ2-2; D might be TRBD1 or TRBD2, each matching 5 bases. The CDR3 is 16 amino acids. The V end lost 7 bases, the J end lost 3 bases, and 18 bases lay between the germline ends. The V gene's germline CDR1 is MDHEN and CDR2 SYDVKM. DNA for the CDR3: TGTGCCAGCACAGACCCCGGGACCGGGTACACCGGGGAGCTGTTTTTT. As protein: CASTDPGTGYTGELFF.